This TCR beta chain was identified in a study of blood T cell repertoires in COVID-19. As for the study in general: Sample material is recorded as cDNA or gDNA derived from T cells, B-cell-depleted T cells, or PBMCs.

Sequenced by immunoSEQ multiplex PCR; TCRdb stores in-frame clones only, minus some. The data show nearly 200,000 clones, with 85% seen just once and under 0.95% held by the top ten. The CDR3 length is 15 residues. CDR1 is LNHNV and CDR2 is YYDKDF in the germline V gene (reference sequence). The V and J ends lost 1 base and 2 bases, in that order; junction bases with no gene match: 3. The receptor's source is a man aged 55 to 70 with COVID-19, enrolled during active disease. The sample comprised peripheral blood. V and J are TRBV15 and TRBJ2-5, with 8 bases fitting TRBD1. The CDR3, as DNA: TGTGCCACCAGCAGAGGCGGGACAGGACAAGAGACCCAGTACTTC. As protein: CATSRGGTGQETQYF.